This T cell receptor beta chain is drawn from a study of regulatory T cells in long-lasting Graves disease. Time point defined: newly diagnosed GD, antithyroid drugs for less than 3 months. PBMC RNA was the source of the TCR library. About this clonotype: The junction departs from germline at one end; a sequencing error may be responsible.

Germline CDR1 is SGHAT and CDR2 is FQDESV (reference sequence). This CDR3 is 16 amino acids long. Sequencing libraries for TCR beta were prepared with iRepertoire HTBI primers and Arm-PCR of CDR3 regions. MiXCR was run by TCRdb on the multiplex PCR reads, yielding one entry per CDR3 protein. The table shows hundreds of thousands of distinct CDR3 sequences, with approximately 13% occurring only once. These records were also assigned to another study, of T cells in Graves' hyperthyroidism and ophthalmopathy.

The clonotype was recovered from a man aged 25-45 years with Graves disease. V usage is TRBV11-1 and J usage is TRBJ2-7; TRBD1 agrees at 9 bases. Specimen: peripheral blood mononuclear cells (PBMCs), collected at new diagnosis, from a patient treated with antithyroid drugs. CDR3 in amino acids: CASTLQGARIVDEQYF. The CDR3 DNA follows: TGTGCCAGCACCTTACAGGGGGCGCGGATTGTGGACGAGCAGTACTTC.